This T cell receptor beta chain was profiled in a study of T cell changes during pregnancy in multiple sclerosis. TCRdb keeps only in-frame clones here, not all; method: immunoSEQ multiplex PCR. The table lists over 30,000 clones, around 93% of them singletons, with 0.35% in the top ten. This receptor was identified in a female donor with multiple sclerosis, enrolled in a pregnancy study. Material: CD4+ T cells from peripheral blood mononuclear cells, obtained after pregnancy.

CDR3 nucleotide sequence: TGCGCCAGCAGTGTCCCGGGACAGGGCTACGAGCAGTACTTC. It specifies CASSVPGQGYEQYF. The chain uses TRBV10-1 and TRBJ2-7, with 9 bases that match TRBD1. The CDR3 is made up of 14 amino acids. Germline loops: CDR1 WNHNN, CDR2 SYGVQD (reference sequence). The V gene end was trimmed by 4 bases and the J gene end by 3 bases; junction bases not matched to a gene: 4.